Listed here are 20 T cell receptor beta chains from one sample, sequenced in a study of CD8 T cells in ankylosing spondylitis. Notes on the study in general: Made up of eight highly homologous variants, a TCR beta motif appeared characteristic of ankylosing spondylitis blood.

TCRdb re-analysed the 5' RACE reads in MiXCR, keeping a single row per CDR3 protein. In the table there are fewer than 450,000 distinct CDR3 sequences, under 20% of which are singletons. Antigens of these TCRs are unknown. Sequenced material: blood, either unsorted or a sorted T cell fraction (not recorded which). The receptor set was obtained from a male donor with ankylosing spondylitis.

This clonotype was counted between two and nine times. V is TRBV5-1 and J is TRBJ2-1, with TRBD2 matching 10 bases. V dropped 6 bases and J dropped 7; count of bases not matched to a gene: 4. Per the germline V gene, CDR1 is SGHRS and CDR2 is YFSETQ. This CDR3 spans 13 amino acids. Written as DNA, the CDR3 is TGCGCCAGCATAGCGGGGGGCTATAATGAGCAGTTCTTC. Translated, it gives CASIAGGYNEQFF.

The chain employs TRBV6-5 and TRBJ2-1, with D perhaps TRBD2 (6 bases). Germline CDR1 and CDR2: MNHEY and SVGAGI. V was cut by 4 bases and J by 7 bases, with 17 bases left in between. The CDR3 runs 15 residues. The CDR3 here is CASSSGGLGGNEQFF. The CDR3 DNA sequence: TGTGCCAGCAGTTCCGGGGGTTTGGGCGGGAATGAGCAGTTCTTC.

This clonotype showed up just a few times. This rearrangement joins TRBV7-2 to TRBJ1-1, with TRBD1 identical over 9 bases. The CDR3 length is 14 residues. The V gene end was trimmed by 3 bases and the J gene end by 4 bases; junction bases not matched to a gene: 3. CDR1 is SGHTA, CDR2 FQGNSA, per germline. The CDR3 DNA follows: TGTGCCAGCAGCTTCGACAGGGGGGGCACTGAAGCTTTCTTT. Residues: CASSFDRGGTEAFF.

This clonotype was counted between two and nine times. V usage is TRBV18 and J usage is TRBJ1-2, with D unclear. This CDR3 is built from 12 residues. The germline CDR1 and CDR2 sequences are KGHSH and LQKENI. V dropped 4 bases and J dropped 2 bases, with 5 bases sitting between them. The chain's CDR3 is CASSRNNYGYTF. The CDR3 DNA reads as TGTGCCAGCTCACGTAACAACTATGGCTACACCTTC.

The chain combines TRBV4-2 with TRBJ1-2; 7 bases are a match to TRBD1. V gave up 5 bases and J gave up 1 base; unmatched junction bases: 7. Germline V CDR1 and CDR2: LGHNA, YNFKEQ. The CDR3 loop spans 15 amino acids. CDR3 DNA sequence: TGTGCCAGCAGCAAAAGGGGGCTGGGTAACTATGGCTACACCTTC. This codes for CASSKRGLGNYGYTF.

This chain links TRBV2 with TRBJ2-1; 7 nucleotides align to TRBD2. Germline V gene data show CDR1 as SNHLY and CDR2 as FYNNEI. This CDR3 region has 14 residues. With 4 bases clipped from V and 8 bases from J, the junction kept 8 bases outside the gene matches. Here the CDR3 reads CASSVWGGRDEQFF. The CDR3 DNA is TGTGCCAGCAGTGTATGGGGGGGGAGGGATGAGCAGTTCTTC.

This clonotype was seen a few times. The genes are TRBV28 and TRBJ2-3, with 8 bases that match TRBD2. The length of the CDR3 is 14 residues. Germline loops: CDR1 MDHEN, CDR2 SYDVKM. V trimming: 8 bases; J trimming: 5 bases; junction bases outside the gene matches: 9. CDR3 in amino acids: CASWPAGVGDTQYF. CDR3 coding DNA: TGTGCCAGCTGGCCAGCGGGAGTGGGAGATACGCAGTATTTT.

This clonotype was counted ten times or more. The V and J genes are TRBV14 and TRBJ2-5; D is unresolved. The CDR3 spans 15 residues. Germline assignment: CDR1 SGHDN and CDR2 FVKESK. Trimming pared 0 bases from V and 1 base from J, leaving 9 bases between. CDR3: CASSQDRTRQETQYF. The CDR3 nucleotides are TGTGCCAGCAGCCAAGATAGGACGCGCCAAGAGACCCAGTACTTC.

This clonotype was seen a few times. The chain combines TRBV7-9 with TRBJ2-3; D not certain. The germline CDR1 and CDR2 sequences are SEHNR and FQNEAQ (reference sequence). CDR3 length equals 16 residues. The V end was cut by 2 bases, the J end by 4 bases, with 16 bases between. The CDR3, as DNA: TGTGCCAGCAGCTTAAGTTGGGGAAGAAGCGCAGATACGCAGTATTTT. Amino acids: CASSLSWGRSADTQYF.

In this sample, this clonotype turned up a few times. The chain joins TRBV7-9 to TRBJ2-1, with D unresolved. Trimming took 8 bases from V and 5 from J, leaving 16 bases between them. CDR1 and CDR2 from the germline V gene are SEHNR and FQNEAQ (reference sequence). This CDR3 region has 14 residues. CDR3 nucleotides: TGTGCCAGCTCCCCGGGTACACACAACAATGAGCAGTTCTTC. Its translation: CASSPGTHNNEQFF.

This clonotype showed up just a few times. The junction departs from the called germline gene at one end, perhaps through a read error. The chain is built from TRBV12-3 or TRBV12-4 and TRBJ1-1, with D perhaps matching TRBD1 (6 bases). This CDR3 comprises 16 residues. The CDR3 reads CASSLRGGGTNAEAFF. Here the CDR3 DNA reads TGTGCCAGCAGTTTGCGAGGGGGAGGGACGAACGCTGAAGCTTTCTTT.

This clonotype turned up a few times. This rearrangement joins TRBV5-1 to TRBJ2-5; 7 nucleotides align to TRBD1. CDR1 and CDR2 from the germline V gene are SGHRS and YFSETQ. Trimming removed 4 bases from V and 2 bases from J; junction bases left unmatched: 8. CDR3 size: 15 residues. The CDR3 is CASSMVGRGQETQYF. As DNA, the CDR3 is TGCGCCAGCAGCATGGTCGGCAGGGGGCAAGAGACCCAGTACTTC. The variable domain in full, with the rest retrieved from reference TRBV5-1 and TRBJ2-5, is KAGVTQTPRYLIKTRGQQVTLSCSPISGHRSVSWYQQTPGQGLQFLFEYFSETQRNKGNFPGRFSGRQFSNSRSEMNVSTLELGDSALYLCASSMVGRGQETQYFGPGTRLLVL.

Written as DNA, the CDR3 is TGTGCCAGCAGCTTAGTAGGGGGTCCTGAGCAGTTCTTC. Amino acid sequence: CASSLVGGPEQFF. The chain carries TRBV7-2 and TRBJ2-1; a possible D gene is TRBD1 (6 bases). V lost 1 base and J lost 9, with 10 bases in between. Germline V gene sequence: CDR1 SGHTA, CDR2 FQGNSA. The length of the CDR3 is 13 residues.

The chain employs TRBV28 and TRBJ2-7; D unresolved. V was cut by 6 bases and J by 6 bases, with 15 bases left in between. The germline gives CDR1 MDHEN, CDR2 SYDVKM. This CDR3 comprises 13 residues. As DNA, the CDR3 is TGTGCCAGCAGCCCCCCTGTTGCTGTCGAGCAGTACTTC. It translates to CASSPPVAVEQYF.

This clonotype was observed a few times. The chain has TRBV11-2 and TRBJ2-1; 8 positions agree with TRBD1. Trimming removed 7 bases from V and 10 bases from J; junction bases left unmatched: 18. Germline V gene sequence: CDR1 SGHAT, CDR2 FQNNGV. This CDR3 is 16 amino acids long. CDR3 in amino acids: CASTSSAGTGYLEQFF. DNA for the CDR3: TGTGCCAGCACCTCTTCTGCGGGGACAGGCTACCTAGAGCAGTTCTTC.

The chain is built from TRBV9 and TRBJ2-3; the match to TRBD2 covers 8 bases. The CDR3 runs 16 residues. The V gene end was trimmed by 3 bases and the J gene end by 1 base; junction bases not matched to a gene: 7. Germline V CDR1 and CDR2: SGDLS, YYNGEE. The CDR3 is CASSASTSARTDTQYF. The CDR3 DNA reads as TGTGCCAGCAGCGCCTCGACTAGCGCTCGCACAGATACGCAGTATTTT.

This sequence joins TRBV7-3 and TRBJ2-1; TRBD1 matches 10 bases. This CDR3 contains 15 residues. Trimming at V came to 4 bases and at J to 6 bases, leaving 6 bases not matched to a gene. Germline assignment: CDR1 SGHTA and CDR2 FQGTGA. In DNA form, the CDR3 reads TGTGCCAGCAGCTCCTACGGGACAGGGGCCAATGAGCAGTTCTTC. This codes for CASSSYGTGANEQFF.

The genes are TRBV20-1 and TRBJ1-2, with 10 bases that match TRBD1. There are 12 residues in the CDR3. From germline, CDR1 is DFQATT and CDR2 SNEGSKA (reference sequence). J lost 6 bases, V lost 4 bases, and 2 bases had no gene match. This CDR3 is CSATDRGHGYTF. The DNA of the CDR3 is TGCAGTGCTACAGACAGGGGGCATGGCTACACCTTC.

In this sample, this clonotype turned up a few times. The V and J genes are TRBV12-3 or TRBV12-4 and TRBJ1-5; TRBD1 matches at 9 bases. J gave up 7 bases and V 2 bases, and 9 bases lay outside the gene matches. CDR3 length: 16 amino acids. The CDR3 sequence: CASSLSGGQGGQPQHF. The CDR3 DNA reads TGTGCCAGCAGTTTAAGTGGGGGACAGGGAGGGCAGCCCCAGCATTTT.

The gene calls are TRBV4-2 and TRBJ2-1, with TRBD1 as a possible D gene (5 bases). Germline V gives CDR1 LGHNA, CDR2 YNFKEQ. Trimming took 4 bases from V and 4 from J, leaving 14 bases between them. This CDR3 has 15 residues. CDR3 nucleotides: TGTGCCAGCAGCCCACCGGGCAGGGCTTACAATGAGCAGTTCTTC. The encoded protein is CASSPPGRAYNEQFF.